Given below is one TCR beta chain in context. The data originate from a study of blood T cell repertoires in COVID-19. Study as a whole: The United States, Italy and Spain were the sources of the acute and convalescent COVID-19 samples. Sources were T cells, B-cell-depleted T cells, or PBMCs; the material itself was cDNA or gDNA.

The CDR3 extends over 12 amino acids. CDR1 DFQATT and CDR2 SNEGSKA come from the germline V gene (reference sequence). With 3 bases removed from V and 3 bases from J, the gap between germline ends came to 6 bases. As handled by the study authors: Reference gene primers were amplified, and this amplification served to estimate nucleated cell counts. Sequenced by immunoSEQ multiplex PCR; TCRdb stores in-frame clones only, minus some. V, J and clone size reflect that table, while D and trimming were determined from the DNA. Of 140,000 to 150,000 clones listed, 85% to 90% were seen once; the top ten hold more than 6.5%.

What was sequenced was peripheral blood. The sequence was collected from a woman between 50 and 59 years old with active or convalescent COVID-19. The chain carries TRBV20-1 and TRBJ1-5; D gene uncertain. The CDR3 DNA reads TGCAGTGCTAGTGCGGTCAATCAGCCCCAGCATTTT. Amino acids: CSASAVNQPQHF.